Reported below is one T cell receptor (beta chain). The sample comes from a study of shared clonotypes between healthy human individuals. The CDR3 extends over 17 amino acids. Germline V lookup: CDR1 SGHNT, CDR2 YYREEE (reference sequence). The junction had 6 bases not matched to a gene; V was cut back by 4 bases and J by 1 base. Data came from immunoSEQ multiplex PCR; TCRdb stores just in-frame clones and leaves some out. The profile covers millions of clones, with roughly 93% appearing a single time and around 0.4% taken by the ten largest. Sequencing used naive CD4+ T cells from PBMCs. As for subset: CD45RA+ positively selected. This TCR was recovered from a young man in good health. Some clones in this sample may be carry-over from other donors' samples. The chain combines TRBV5-4 with TRBJ2-3; 13 positions match TRBD2. The chain's CDR3 is CASSQGTSGARTDTQYF. In DNA, the CDR3 is TGTGCCAGCAGCCAGGGGACTAGCGGGGCCCGCACAGATACGCAGTATTTT.